Shown below are 2 T cell receptor beta chains from a single sample sequenced in a study of T cells after yellow fever vaccination. TCRdb recomputed calls from the 5' RACE reads with MiXCR, one row per CDR3 protein. This sample has under 350,000 distinct CDR3 sequences; approximately 4% occur once, and the top ten carry just under 25%. The sequences come from PBMCs, collected 5 days after the yellow fever booster vaccination. These receptors all come from a man aged 18 to 29 who received the YFV17D yellow fever vaccine.

This clonotype was detected many times. This chain links TRBV12-3 or TRBV12-4 with TRBJ2-7; perhaps D is TRBD1 or TRBD2 (6 bases each). V was shortened by 1 base and J by 6 bases, with 10 bases between the two germline ends. This CDR3 spans 13 amino acids. The CDR3 loop is CASSLGWGAEQYV. Here the CDR3 DNA reads TGTGCCAGCAGTTTAGGATGGGGGGCCGAGCAGTACGTC.

The table lists this clonotype with many counts. The V and J genes are TRBV7-9 and TRBJ2-3, with D possibly being TRBD1 (5 bases). The CDR3 extends over 15 amino acids. Trimming left V 6 bases short and J 2 bases short, with 15 bases between. Germline CDR1 SEHNR, CDR2 FQNEAQ (reference sequence). The CDR3 bases are TGTGCCAGCAGTCAGGGAATGGGGATCACAGATACGCAGTATTTT. Translating it yields CASSQGMGITDTQYF.